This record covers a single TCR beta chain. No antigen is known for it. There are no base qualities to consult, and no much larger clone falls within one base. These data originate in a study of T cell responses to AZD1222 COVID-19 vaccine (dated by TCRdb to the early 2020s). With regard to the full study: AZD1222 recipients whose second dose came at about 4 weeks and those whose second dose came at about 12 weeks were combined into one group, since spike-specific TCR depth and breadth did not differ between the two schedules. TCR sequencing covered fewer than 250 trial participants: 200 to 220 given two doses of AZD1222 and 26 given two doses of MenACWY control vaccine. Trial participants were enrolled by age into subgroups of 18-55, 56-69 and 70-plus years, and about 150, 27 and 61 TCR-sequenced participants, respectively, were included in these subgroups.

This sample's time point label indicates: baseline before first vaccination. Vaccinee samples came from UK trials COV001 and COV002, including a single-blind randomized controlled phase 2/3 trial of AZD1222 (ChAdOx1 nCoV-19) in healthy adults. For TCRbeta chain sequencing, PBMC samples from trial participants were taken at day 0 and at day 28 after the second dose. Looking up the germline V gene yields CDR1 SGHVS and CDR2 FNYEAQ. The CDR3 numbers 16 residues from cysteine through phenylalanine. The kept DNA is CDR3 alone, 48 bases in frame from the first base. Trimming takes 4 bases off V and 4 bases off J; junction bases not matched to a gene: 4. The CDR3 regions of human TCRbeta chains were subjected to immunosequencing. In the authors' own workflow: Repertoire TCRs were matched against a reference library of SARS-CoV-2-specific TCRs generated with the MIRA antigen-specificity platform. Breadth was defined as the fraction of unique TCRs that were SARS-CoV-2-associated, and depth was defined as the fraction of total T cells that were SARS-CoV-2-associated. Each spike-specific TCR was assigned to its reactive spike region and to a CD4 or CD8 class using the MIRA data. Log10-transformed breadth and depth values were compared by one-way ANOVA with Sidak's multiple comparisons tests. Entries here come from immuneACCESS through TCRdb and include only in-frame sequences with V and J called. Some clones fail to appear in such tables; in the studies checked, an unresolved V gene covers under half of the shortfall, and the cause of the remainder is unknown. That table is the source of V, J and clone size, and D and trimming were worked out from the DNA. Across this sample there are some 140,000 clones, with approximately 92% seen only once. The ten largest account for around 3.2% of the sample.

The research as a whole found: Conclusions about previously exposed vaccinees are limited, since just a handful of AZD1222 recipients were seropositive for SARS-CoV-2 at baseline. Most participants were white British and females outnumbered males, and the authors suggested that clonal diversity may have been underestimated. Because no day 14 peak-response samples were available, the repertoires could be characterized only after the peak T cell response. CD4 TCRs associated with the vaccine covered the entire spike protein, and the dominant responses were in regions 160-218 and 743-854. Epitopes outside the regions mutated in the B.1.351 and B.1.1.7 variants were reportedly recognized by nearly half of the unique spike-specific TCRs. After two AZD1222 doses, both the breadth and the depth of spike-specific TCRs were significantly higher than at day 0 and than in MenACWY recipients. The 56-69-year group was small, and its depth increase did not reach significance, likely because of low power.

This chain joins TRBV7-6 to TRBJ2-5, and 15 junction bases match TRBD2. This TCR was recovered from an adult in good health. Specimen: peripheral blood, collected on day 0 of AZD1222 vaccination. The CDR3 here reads CASSSEGLAGGETQYF. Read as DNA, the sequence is TGTGCCAGCAGCTCAGAGGGACTAGCGGGAGGAGAGACCCAGTACTTC.